These 4 T cell receptor beta chains were sequenced from one sample in a study of human T cells and chemical hapten exposure. Using its own MiXCR run on the RACE reads, TCRdb lists one record per CDR3 protein. The profile covers about 82,000 distinct CDR3 sequences, with 10% to 15% appearing a single time and approximately 5.2% taken by the ten largest. Time point noted: patch test 3, about 24 weeks after DPC sensitization. As to treatment: therapeutic diphenylcyclopropenone sensitization with weekly scalp DPC. The sample was whole blood, taken in connection with sensitization to the hapten diphenylcyclopropenone (DPC). These receptors were taken from a woman between 50 and 59 years old with alopecia areata. Some clones in this sample may be carry-over from other donors' samples.

The J gene is TRBJ2-1, the V gene TRBV11-3; D is uncertain. CDR1 is SGHNT, CDR2 YENEEA, per germline. V dropped 5 bases and J dropped 5 bases, with 16 bases sitting between them. This CDR3 has 15 amino acids. CDR3 loop: CASSVELRANNEQFF. CDR3 bases: TGTGCCAGCAGCGTGGAACTAAGGGCGAACAATGAGCAGTTCTTC.

This clonotype was observed a single time. The chain uses TRBV7-9 and TRBJ2-7; 8 positions agree with TRBD2. The CDR3 has 17 residues. V shed 7 bases and J 7 bases; nucleotides not matched to a gene: 21. CDR1 SEHNR and CDR2 FQNEAQ come from the germline V gene (reference sequence). The CDR3 nucleotides read TGTGCCAGCATCCCTGCGGTCGCGGGAGGCTATAAAGGGGAGCAGTACTTC. This translates into CASIPAVAGGYKGEQYF.

At least ten counts were recorded for this clonotype. This chain links TRBV3-1 with TRBJ2-1, with 10 bases lining up with TRBD2. V gave up 6 bases and J gave up 9 bases; unmatched junction bases: 17. CDR1 is LGHDT, CDR2 YNNKEL, per germline (reference sequence). The length of the CDR3 is 17 residues. Here the CDR3 reads CASSPVLAGVGVSEQFF. The CDR3 DNA sequence: TGTGCCAGCAGTCCCGTTCTAGCGGGAGTGGGGGTCTCTGAGCAGTTCTTC.

In this sample, this clonotype turned up many times. The rearrangement links TRBV18 to TRBJ2-7; D could derive from TRBD1 or TRBD2 (5 bases each). The ends were cut back, 6 bases at V and 3 bases at J, with 15 bases in the middle. The CDR3 totals 14 residues. Germline loops: CDR1 KGHSH, CDR2 LQKENI. Here the CDR3 DNA reads TGTGCCAGCTCGCCTACAGGACTGGACTACGAGCAGTACTTC. Its translation is CASSPTGLDYEQYF. The entire variable domain, with the rest obtained from reference TRBV18 and TRBJ2-7, is as follows: NAGVMQNPRHLVRRRGQEARLRCSPMKGHSHVYWYRQLPEEGLKFMVYLQKENIIDESGMPKERFSAEFPKEGPSILRIQQVVRGDSAAYFCASSPTGLDYEQYFGPGTRLTVT.